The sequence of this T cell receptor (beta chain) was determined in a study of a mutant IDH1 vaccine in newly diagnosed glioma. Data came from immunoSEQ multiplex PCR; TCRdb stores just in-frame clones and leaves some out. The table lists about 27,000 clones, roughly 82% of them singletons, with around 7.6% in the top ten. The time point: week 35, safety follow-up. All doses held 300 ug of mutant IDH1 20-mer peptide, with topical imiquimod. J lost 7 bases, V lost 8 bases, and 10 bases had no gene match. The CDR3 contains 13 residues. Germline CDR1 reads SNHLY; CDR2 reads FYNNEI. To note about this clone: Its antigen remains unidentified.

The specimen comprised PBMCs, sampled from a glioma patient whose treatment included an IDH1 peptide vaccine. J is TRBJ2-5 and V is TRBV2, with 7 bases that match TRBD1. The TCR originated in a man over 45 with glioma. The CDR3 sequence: CASYRQGWGTQYF. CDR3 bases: TGTGCCAGCTATAGACAGGGATGGGGGACCCAGTACTTC.